The clone carrying this TCR beta chain showed up just once. This sample is drawn from a study of shared clonotypes between healthy human individuals. V was cut by 8 bases and J by 0 bases, with 8 bases left in between. Germline V lookup: CDR1 MNHNS, CDR2 SASEGT. CDR3 size: 13 residues. Produced via immunoSEQ multiplex PCR; TCRdb's table is partial and in-frame only. Counted here are fewer than 2.5 million clones, approximately 94% occurring once; the ten biggest clones make up 0.35% to 0.45%. The chain employs TRBV6-1 and TRBJ2-1; D gene uncertain. This TCR was recovered from a young man in good health. Some clones in this sample may be carry-over from other donors' samples. The sample comprised naive CD4+ T cells from PBMCs. Documented subset: CD45RA+ positively selected. CDR3 DNA: TGTGCCAGCCGAATAAGCTCCTACAATGAGCAGTTCTTC. This codes for CASRISSYNEQFF.